This T cell receptor (beta chain) was recovered during a study of T cells in Graves' hyperthyroidism and ophthalmopathy. Study as a whole: Before any treatment, at initial diagnosis, peripheral blood was collected. General study points: Blood also contained most expanded thyroid clonotypes above 0.001. Prediction of ophthalmopathy progression came a median around 6.1 months pre-onset. The authors' 13 V-J model separated ophthalmopathy from stable hyperthyroidism.

Worth noting for this clonotype: Its antigen is undetermined.

The germline V gene encodes CDR1 KGHSH and CDR2 LQKENI. There are 14 residues in the CDR3. The ends were cut back, 6 bases at V and 6 bases at J, with 18 bases in the middle. From RNA transcripts, TCR beta CDR3 regions were amplified. Carried out on the TCR CDR3, a first-round RT-PCR used the HTBI primer set. TCRdb recomputed calls from the multiplex PCR reads with MiXCR, one row per CDR3 protein. Among 35,000 to 45,000 distinct CDR3 sequences listed, roughly 49% were seen once. What was sequenced was blood. This chain uses TRBV18 with TRBJ2-7, with D hard to call. The receptor was derived from a woman between 50 and 59 years old with Graves' hyperthyroidism that later progressed to Graves' ophthalmopathy. The CDR3 reads CASSTDPAKAEQYF. CDR3 bases: TGTGCCAGCTCCACCGACCCGGCTAAAGCCGAGCAGTACTTC.